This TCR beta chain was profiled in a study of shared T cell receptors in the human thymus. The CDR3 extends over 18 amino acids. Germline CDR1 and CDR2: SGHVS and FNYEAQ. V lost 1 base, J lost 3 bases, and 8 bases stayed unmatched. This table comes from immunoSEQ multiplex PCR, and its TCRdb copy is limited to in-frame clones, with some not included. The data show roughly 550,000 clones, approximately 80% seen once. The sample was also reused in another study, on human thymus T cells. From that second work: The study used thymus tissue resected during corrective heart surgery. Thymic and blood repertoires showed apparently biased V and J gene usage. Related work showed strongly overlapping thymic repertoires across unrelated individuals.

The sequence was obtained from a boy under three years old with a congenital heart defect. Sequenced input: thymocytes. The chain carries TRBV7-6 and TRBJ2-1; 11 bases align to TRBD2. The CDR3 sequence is CASSLDGLAGESYNEQFF. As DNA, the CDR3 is TGTGCCAGCAGCTTAGACGGACTAGCGGGCGAAAGCTACAATGAGCAGTTCTTC.